This paragraph covers one TCR beta chain sequence. These data come from a study of T cells in Graves' hyperthyroidism and ophthalmopathy. Amplification yielded TCR beta CDR3 regions, with RNA transcripts as the source. When the TCR CDR3 underwent first-round RT-PCR, the HTBI primer set was used. In TCRdb, the multiplex PCR reads were re-called with MiXCR into one record per CDR3 protein. The sample yields about 560,000 distinct CDR3 sequences, around 17% seen once. V shed 7 bases and J shed 3 bases, with 20 bases lying between them. CDR3 length: 16 amino acids. CDR1 and CDR2 from the germline V gene are MDHEN and SYDVKM.

This chain joins TRBV28 and TRBJ2-3, with D possibly matching TRBD2 (5 bases). Sample: blood. The origin of this receptor is a woman younger than 35 with Graves' hyperthyroidism. CDR3 region: CASNPPTGRGTDTQYF. Here the CDR3 DNA reads TGTGCCAGCAACCCCCCAACGGGGAGAGGGACAGATACGCAGTATTTT.